This paragraph reports one TCR beta chain. V was trimmed by 5 bases and J by 4 bases, leaving 17 bases between them. This CDR3 has 16 residues. Germline-derived CDR1 and CDR2 are SGHAT and FQDESV (reference sequence). The data were produced by immunoSEQ multiplex PCR, yet TCRdb's version contains in-frame clones alone and is incomplete. The table includes roughly 160,000 clones, 70% to 85% detected once. These data belong to a study of cytotoxic CD8 clonotypes in ibrutinib-treated CLL. Turning to the study itself: Across the patients, roughly 10 were relapsed/refractory, about 15 treatment-naive and 17 to 18 IGHV unmutated.

V is TRBV11-1 and J is TRBJ2-2, with a possible D match to TRBD1 (6 bases). The receptor was isolated from a human donor with chronic lymphocytic leukemia. The source was PBMCs, collected after 12 months of ibrutinib treatment. CDR3 amino acids: CASSRSGDSPTGELFF. DNA for the CDR3: TGTGCCAGCAGCCGATCAGGGGATTCGCCCACCGGGGAGCTGTTTTTT.